The 7 T cell receptor beta chains presented below share a single source sample, sequenced in a study of blood T cell repertoires in COVID-19. Assay: immunoSEQ multiplex PCR; the TCRdb copy retains only in-frame clones and omits some. The table lists roughly 190,000 clones, about 70% of them singletons, with around 7.9% in the top ten. Material for sequencing was peripheral blood. The receptors come from a woman in her forties or fifties with active or convalescent COVID-19.

V and J are TRBV15 and TRBJ2-2, with 9 bases that match TRBD2. The V segment lost 6 bases and the J segment 7 bases; nucleotides outside the gene matches: 12. CDR3 size: 16 residues. Looked up from germline, CDR1 is LNHNV and CDR2 is YYDKDF (reference sequence). CDR3 protein: CATRAGGLLKGGELFF. CDR3 nucleotide sequence: TGTGCCACCAGAGCGGGGGGCCTCCTAAAGGGCGGGGAGCTGTTTTTT.

The chain links TRBV19 to TRBJ2-1, with 7 bases lining up with TRBD1. The CDR3 totals 14 residues. CDR1 and CDR2 from the germline V gene are LNHDA and SQIVND (reference sequence). J was trimmed by 7 bases and V by 8 bases; bases with no gene match: 11. The CDR3 spells CASASQRTGNEQFF. Here the CDR3 DNA reads TGTGCCAGTGCCTCTCAAAGGACAGGAAATGAGCAGTTCTTC.

Remarks on this clone: A single base separates this from a much larger clone, so it may be a read error. V is TRBV7-9 and J is TRBJ1-1, with TRBD1 matching 8 bases. Germline V gives CDR1 SEHNR, CDR2 FQNEAQ (reference sequence). The V and J ends lost 5 bases and 1 base, in that order; junction bases with no gene match: 3. The CDR3 is made up of 14 amino acids. This chain's CDR3 is CASSVDRGNTEAFF. CDR3 sequence (DNA): TGTGCCAGCAGCGTAGACAGGGGGAACACTGAAGCTTTCTTT.

The chain carries TRBV9 and TRBJ1-3; perhaps TRBD1 as D (5 bases). This CDR3 region has 14 residues. Per germline, CDR1 SGDLS and CDR2 YYNGEE. V lost 1 base and J 8 bases, leaving 13 bases between the germline ends. The CDR3 nucleotides are TGTGCCAGCAGCGTATTCGGGACGGGGGACACCATATATTTT. Protein sequence: CASSVFGTGDTIYF.

The V gene is TRBV6-1, the J gene TRBJ2-7, with a weak D call TRBD2 (6 bases). CDR3 length equals 13 residues. CDR1 and CDR2 (germline): MNHNS, SASEGT. Trimming cost V 3 bases and J 4 bases, with 10 bases left between them. The CDR3 here is CASSDPGRYEQYF. The CDR3 DNA reads as TGTGCCAGCAGTGACCCCGGGAGATACGAGCAGTACTTC.

V usage is TRBV2 and J usage is TRBJ2-3; 13 nucleotides line up with TRBD2. The CDR3 length is 17 residues. Per germline, CDR1 SNHLY and CDR2 FYNNEI. Germline trimming cut 6 bases from V and 4 bases from J; bases unmatched to any gene: 10. CDR3 residues: CASRPGLAGSGADTQYF. As DNA, the CDR3 is TGTGCCAGCAGGCCGGGACTAGCGGGGTCCGGAGCAGATACGCAGTATTTT.

This clone was counted a single time. This rearrangement joins TRBV7-9 to TRBJ2-7, with D unclear. The CDR3 length is 16 residues. V lost 5 bases and J lost 5, with 22 bases in between. Germline CDR1 reads SEHNR; CDR2 reads FQNEAQ (reference sequence). The CDR3 region is CASSQIPIHVIDEQYF. CDR3 DNA: TGTGCCAGCAGCCAAATCCCAATACACGTTATCGACGAGCAGTACTTC.